This T cell receptor beta chain was captured by sequencing in a study of beta chain features in type 1 diabetes. Findings and limits, study-wide: Any HLA type influence on TCRB rearrangement was left unresolved here. In every one of the four CD4+ subsets, TCRB CDR3s were moderately but significantly shorter in Type 1 diabetes patients. Among type 1 diabetes patients, VDJ junctions had fewer insertions and more deletions.

Of note for this clone: Its target is not known.

cDNA synthesis used the whole RNA isolate, giving expressed TCRB sequences. Sequencing used immunoSEQ multiplex PCR; TCRdb keeps in-frame clones, though not all of them. The data show hundreds of thousands of clones, roughly 11% seen once. The CDR3 is made up of 15 amino acids. The V gene's germline CDR1 is SGHRS and CDR2 YFSETQ. Trimming at V came to 0 bases and at J to 4 bases, leaving 3 bases not matched to a gene. The source of this sequence is a man under 40 with type 1 diabetes. The V and J genes are TRBV5-1 and TRBJ2-2; 7 bases are shared with TRBD2. The specimen was naive CD4+ T cells from blood. The CDR3: CASSLAPGGTGELFF. DNA for the CDR3: TGCGCCAGCAGCTTGGCCCCGGGGGGCACCGGGGAGCTGTTTTTT.